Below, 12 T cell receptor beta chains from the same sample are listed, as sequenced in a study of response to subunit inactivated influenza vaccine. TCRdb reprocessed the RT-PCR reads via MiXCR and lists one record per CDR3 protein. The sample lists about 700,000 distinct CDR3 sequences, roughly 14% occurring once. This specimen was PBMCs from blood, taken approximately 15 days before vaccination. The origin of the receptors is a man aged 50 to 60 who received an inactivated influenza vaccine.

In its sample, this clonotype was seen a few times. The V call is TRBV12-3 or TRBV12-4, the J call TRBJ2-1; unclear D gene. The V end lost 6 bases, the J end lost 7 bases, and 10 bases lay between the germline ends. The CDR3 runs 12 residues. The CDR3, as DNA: TGTGCCAGCAGGCCATTGGGGAATGAGCAGTTCTTC. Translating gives CASRPLGNEQFF.

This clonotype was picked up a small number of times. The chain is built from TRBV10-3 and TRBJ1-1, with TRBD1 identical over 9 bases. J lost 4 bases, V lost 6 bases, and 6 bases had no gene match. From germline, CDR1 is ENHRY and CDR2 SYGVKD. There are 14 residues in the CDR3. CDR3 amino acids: CAIRPDRGGTEAFF. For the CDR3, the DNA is TGTGCCATCAGACCGGACAGGGGTGGCACTGAAGCTTTCTTT.

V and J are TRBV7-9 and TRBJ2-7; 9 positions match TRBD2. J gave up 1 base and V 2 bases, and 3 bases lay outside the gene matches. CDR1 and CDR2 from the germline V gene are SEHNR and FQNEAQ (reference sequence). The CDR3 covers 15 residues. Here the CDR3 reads CASSLLAGDSYEQYF. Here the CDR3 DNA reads TGTGCCAGCAGCTTATTAGCGGGGGATTCCTACGAGCAGTACTTC.

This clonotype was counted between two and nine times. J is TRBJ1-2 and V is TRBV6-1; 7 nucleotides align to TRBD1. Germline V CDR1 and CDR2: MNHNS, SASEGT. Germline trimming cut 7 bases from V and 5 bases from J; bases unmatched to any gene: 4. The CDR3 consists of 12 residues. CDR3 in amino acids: CASNVQGYGYTF. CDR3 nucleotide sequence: TGTGCCAGCAACGTACAGGGGTATGGCTACACCTTC.

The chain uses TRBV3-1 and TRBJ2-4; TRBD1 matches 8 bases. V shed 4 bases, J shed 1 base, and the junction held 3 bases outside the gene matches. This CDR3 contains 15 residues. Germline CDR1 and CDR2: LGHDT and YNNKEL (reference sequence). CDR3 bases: TGTGCCAGCAGCCCGACAGGGGCGGCCAAAAACATTCAGTACTTC. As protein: CASSPTGAAKNIQYF.

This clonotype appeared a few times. Written as DNA, the CDR3 is TGTGCCAGTAGTCCTTTCGACAGGGCTGGCTACACCTTC. Residues: CASSPFDRAGYTF. The V and J genes are TRBV19 and TRBJ1-2; 7 nucleotides match TRBD1. Per the germline V gene, CDR1 is LNHDA and CDR2 is SQIVND (reference sequence). J gave up 7 bases and V 5 bases, and 7 bases lay outside the gene matches. This CDR3 region has 13 residues.

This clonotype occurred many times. The CDR3: CATSRRGGGTGELFF. For the CDR3, the DNA is TGTGCCACCAGCAGGAGAGGTGGAGGCACCGGGGAGCTGTTTTTT. The chain has TRBV15 and TRBJ2-2, with D possibly matching TRBD2 (5 bases). CDR3 length equals 15 residues. Germline V lookup: CDR1 LNHNV, CDR2 YYDKDF (reference sequence). V shed 3 bases and J shed 4 bases, with 12 bases lying between them.

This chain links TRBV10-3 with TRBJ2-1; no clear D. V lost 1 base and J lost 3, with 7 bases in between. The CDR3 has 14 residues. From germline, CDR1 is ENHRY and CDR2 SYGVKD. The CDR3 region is CAISEWQSYNEQFF. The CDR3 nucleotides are TGTGCCATCAGTGAGTGGCAGAGCTACAATGAGCAGTTCTTC.

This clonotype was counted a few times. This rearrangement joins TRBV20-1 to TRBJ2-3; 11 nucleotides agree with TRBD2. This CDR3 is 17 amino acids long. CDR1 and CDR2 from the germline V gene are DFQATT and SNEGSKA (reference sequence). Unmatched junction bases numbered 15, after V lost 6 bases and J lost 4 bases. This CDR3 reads CSATKVSSGGHSDTQYF. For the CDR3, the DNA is TGCAGTGCAACGAAGGTCTCTAGCGGGGGGCATTCAGATACGCAGTATTTT.

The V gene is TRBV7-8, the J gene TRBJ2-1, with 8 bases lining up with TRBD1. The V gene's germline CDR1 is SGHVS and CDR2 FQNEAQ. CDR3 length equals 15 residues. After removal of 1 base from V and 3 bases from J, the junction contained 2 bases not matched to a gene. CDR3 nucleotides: TGTGCCAGCAGCTTAGGGACAGGGATCTACAATGAGCAGTTCTTC. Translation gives CASSLGTGIYNEQFF.

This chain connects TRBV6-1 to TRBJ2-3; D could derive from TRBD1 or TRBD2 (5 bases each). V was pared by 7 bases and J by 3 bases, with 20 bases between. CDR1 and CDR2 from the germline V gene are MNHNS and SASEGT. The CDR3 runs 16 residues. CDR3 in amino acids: CASNNAGTPLTDTQYF. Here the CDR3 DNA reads TGTGCCAGCAATAATGCCGGGACCCCGCTTACAGATACGCAGTATTTT.

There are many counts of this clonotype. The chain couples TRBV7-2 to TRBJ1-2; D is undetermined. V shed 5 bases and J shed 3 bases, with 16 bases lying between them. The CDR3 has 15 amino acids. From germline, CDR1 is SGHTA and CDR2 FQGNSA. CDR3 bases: TGTGCCAGCAGCGCCCCAAGGTTGCTCTACTATGGCTACACCTTC. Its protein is CASSAPRLLYYGYTF.